The 30 T cell receptor beta chains below come from one sample, sequenced in a study of T cell responses to AZD1222 COVID-19 vaccine (dated by TCRdb to 2020 to 2022). Taken with the paper, the label for time point translates to: about 28 days (+/-7) after the second vaccine dose. Library creation used the immunoSEQ multiplex PCR assay. This immuneACCESS table, as held by TCRdb, lists in-frame sequences with V and J called but not all clones. Of the missing ones, under half trace to an unresolved V gene in checked studies; the others have no known cause. Within this sample are around 130,000 clones, with approximately 90% of them counted one time only. 3.5% to 4.5% of the sample comes from the top ten. The sample here was peripheral blood, taken 28 days after the second AZD1222 dose. The receptors shown here come from an adult who received the AZD1222 COVID-19 vaccine.

Only one count was recorded for this clone. Additional DNA sequences in this sample encode the identical CDR3. This rearrangement joins TRBV5-4 to TRBJ2-5, with 9 bases that match TRBD1. From germline, CDR1 is SGHNT and CDR2 YYREEE (reference sequence). The CDR3 is 14 amino acids. The ends lost 2 bases at V and 5 bases at J; junction bases unmatched: 4. CDR3 in DNA: TGTGCCAGCAGCTTACAGGGGGCTTGGGAGACCCAGTACTTC. Translated: CASSLQGAWETQYF.

This chain uses TRBV4-1 with TRBJ1-2; D might be TRBD1 (5 bases). Germline V gene sequence: CDR1 MGHRA, CDR2 YSYEKL. The V end lost 6 bases, the J end lost 3 bases, and 17 bases lay between the germline ends. This CDR3 region has 15 residues. This CDR3 reads CASSPQSRVDYGYTF. The CDR3 nucleotides read TGCGCCAGCAGTCCCCAGTCCAGGGTAGACTATGGCTACACCTTC.

The rearrangement uses TRBV7-3 and TRBJ2-3, with 9 bases lining up with TRBD2. The V gene end was trimmed by 4 bases and the J gene end by 2 bases; junction bases not matched to a gene: 4. The CDR3 is made up of 15 amino acids. Germline V CDR1 and CDR2: SGHTA, FQGTGA. The DNA for the CDR3 is TGTGCCAGCAGCTGGTCTAGCGGGGCCACAGATACGCAGTATTTT. Amino acid sequence: CASSWSSGATDTQYF.

The V gene is TRBV5-6, the J gene TRBJ1-4; D uncertain. Trimming took 0 bases from V and 4 from J, leaving 7 bases between them. Germline assignment: CDR1 SGHDT and CDR2 YYEEEE. The CDR3 runs 14 residues. CDR3 nucleotides: TGTGCCAGCAGCTTGGTGGACGGTAATGAAAAACTGTTTTTT. Translation: CASSLVDGNEKLFF.

The chain uses TRBV9 and TRBJ2-1; D not certain. Germline V lookup: CDR1 SGDLS, CDR2 YYNGEE. CDR3 size: 14 residues. Between the trimmed V and J ends, which lost 2 bases and 0 bases, there was a span of 6 bases. The DNA of the CDR3 is TGTGCCAGCAGCGTCGAGAGCTCCTACAATGAGCAGTTCTTC. Translating gives CASSVESSYNEQFF.

The V call is TRBV9, the J call TRBJ1-1; no clear D gene. CDR3 length: 13 residues. Per the germline V gene, CDR1 is SGDLS and CDR2 is YYNGEE. The V end was cut by 4 bases, the J end by 3 bases, with 10 bases between. The DNA of the CDR3 is TGTGCCAGCAGCCCCGCGGGTTACACTGAAGCTTTCTTT. Its protein product is CASSPAGYTEAFF.

As for this clone: A junction end diverges from the germline sequence, so it may reflect a read error. V usage is TRBV7-3 and J usage is TRBJ2-7; 10 positions match TRBD2. The CDR3 covers 14 residues. Germline CDR1 SGHTA, CDR2 FQGTGA. The CDR3 bases are TGTGTCAGCAGCTTGACTAGCGGGTCATACGAGCAGTACTTC. This translates into CVSSLTSGSYEQYF. The complete variable domain, with remaining parts taken from reference TRBV7-3 and TRBJ2-7, reads GAGVSQTPSNKVTEKGKYVELRCDPISGHTALYWYRQSLGQGPEFLIYFQGTGAADDSGLPNDRFFAVRPEGSVSTLKIQRTERGDSAVYLCVSSLTSGSYEQYFGPGTRLTVT.

In this sample, this clone turned up once. The chain is built from TRBV4-3 and TRBJ1-2; D remains unclear. CDR3 length: 16 residues. V lost 1 base, J lost 7 bases, and 19 bases lay in between. Per germline, CDR1 LGHNA and CDR2 YSLEER. In nucleotides, the CDR3 is TGCGCCAGCAGCCAAGGGAGAAGTCTCCTAAACCCTGGCTACACCTTC. Amino acids: CASSQGRSLLNPGYTF.

The rearrangement joins TRBV7-9 to TRBJ1-1, with unresolved D. The CDR3 is 15 residues long. Germline V gene data show CDR1 as SEHNR and CDR2 as FQNEAQ (reference sequence). With 5 bases removed from V and 2 bases from J, the gap between germline ends came to 15 bases. This chain's CDR3 is CASSLPGPSNTEAFF. In DNA form, the CDR3 reads TGTGCCAGCAGCCTCCCGGGCCCTTCCAACACTGAAGCTTTCTTT.

The V gene is TRBV5-1, the J gene TRBJ2-1; 9 bases line up with TRBD2. V lost 5 bases and J lost 0; bases outside the gene matches: 3. The CDR3 loop spans 15 amino acids. Germline CDR1 reads SGHRS; CDR2 reads YFSETQ. DNA of the CDR3: TGCGCCAGCAGTCTTAGCGGGAGCTCCTACAATGAGCAGTTCTTC. Translated: CASSLSGSSYNEQFF.

The rearrangement uses TRBV15 and TRBJ2-1, with TRBD2 matching over 10 bases. The V gene's germline CDR1 is LNHNV and CDR2 YYDKDF (reference sequence). Trimming at V came to 1 base and at J to 5 bases, leaving 11 bases not matched to a gene. The CDR3 runs 18 residues. CDR3 sequence reads: CATSRVSLSGGADNEQFF. The CDR3 bases are TGTGCCACCAGCAGAGTTTCCCTAAGCGGGGGGGCTGACAATGAGCAGTTCTTC.

This rearrangement joins TRBV10-3 to TRBJ2-1, with D perhaps assigned TRBD1 or TRBD2 (5 bases each). Germline V gene sequence: CDR1 ENHRY, CDR2 SYGVKD. CDR3 length: 15 amino acids. With 4 bases removed from V and 0 bases from J, the gap between germline ends came to 10 bases. The CDR3 here is CAISVGTGSYNEQFF. CDR3 DNA sequence: TGTGCCATCAGTGTGGGGACGGGCTCCTACAATGAGCAGTTCTTC.

This sequence joins TRBV19 and TRBJ1-5; D call uncertain. From germline, CDR1 is LNHDA and CDR2 SQIVND (reference sequence). Trimming stripped 8 bases from V and 4 bases from J, with 3 bases between. The CDR3 runs to 10 residues. CDR3 in amino acids: CASPNQPQHF. CDR3 DNA: TGTGCCAGTCCTAATCAGCCCCAGCATTTT. Supplemented by reference TRBV19 and TRBJ1-5, the full variable domain reads DGGITQSPKYLFRKEGQNVTLSCEQNLNHDAMYWYRQDPGQGLRLIYYSQIVNDFQKGDIAEGYSVSREKKESFPLTVTSAQKNPTAFYLCASPNQPQHFGDGTRLSIL.

This chain links TRBV10-3 with TRBJ1-2; 7 nucleotides align to TRBD1. The ends lost 6 bases at V and 2 bases at J; junction bases unmatched: 0. Germline lookup yields CDR1 ENHRY and CDR2 SYGVKD. CDR3 size: 12 residues. The CDR3, as DNA: TGTGCCATCAGGGGACAGAACTATGGCTACACCTTC. Residues: CAIRGQNYGYTF.

This clone showed up just a few times. The same CDR3 is also encoded by other DNA sequences in this sample. The J gene is TRBJ1-6, the V gene TRBV7-9, with a possible D match to TRBD1 (6 bases). The CDR3 is 14 amino acids. Looked up from germline, CDR1 is SEHNR and CDR2 is FQNEAQ (reference sequence). The V end lost 4 bases, the J end lost 9 bases, and 13 bases lay between the germline ends. The CDR3 DNA reads TGTGCCAGCAGCTCGGGAGGGGGAGGTTCACCCCTCCACTTT. Translation: CASSSGGGGSPLHF.

This sequence joins TRBV7-9 and TRBJ2-1, with TRBD2 matching over 11 bases. The germline V gene encodes CDR1 SEHNR and CDR2 FQNEAQ (reference sequence). The CDR3 totals 15 residues. V shed 1 base and J 7 bases; nucleotides not matched to a gene: 3. The CDR3 DNA reads TGTGCCAGCAGCTTAGTAACTAGCGGGAGAAATGAGCAGTTCTTC. It codes for CASSLVTSGRNEQFF.

This clone was detected only once. The genes are TRBV28 and TRBJ1-1; tentative D call: TRBD1 (5 bases). Per germline, CDR1 MDHEN and CDR2 SYDVKM. The germline V and J ends were trimmed by 3 bases and 1 base, with 12 bases remaining between them. This CDR3 has 15 residues. For the CDR3, the DNA is TGTGCCAGCAGTTTTCTGGGGCTGGGGAACACTGAAGCTTTCTTT. This encodes CASSFLGLGNTEAFF.

The chain joins TRBV7-3 to TRBJ2-3; no reliable D call. The V gene's germline CDR1 is SGHTA and CDR2 FQGTGA. V lost 6 bases and J lost 4, with 8 bases in between. The CDR3 spans 12 residues. CDR3: CASSPGADTQYF. CDR3 DNA: TGTGCCAGCAGTCCGGGTGCAGATACGCAGTATTTT.

This clone was recorded only once. The V gene is TRBV12-3 or TRBV12-4, the J gene TRBJ2-3, with no clear D. The CDR3 covers 13 residues. Deletions cut 5 bases from V and 2 bases from J, with 8 bases between. The chain's CDR3 is CASSSANTDTQYF. The CDR3 DNA reads as TGTGCCAGCAGTAGCGCTAACACAGATACGCAGTATTTT.

The genes are TRBV7-9 and TRBJ2-1; TRBD2 matches at 11 bases. This CDR3 has 16 amino acids. J gave up 7 bases and V 5 bases, and 10 bases lay outside the gene matches. Germline CDR1 reads SEHNR; CDR2 reads FQNEAQ (reference sequence). The CDR3, as DNA: TGTGCCAGCAGCCTCTCCGGGACTAGCGGTGGTAATGAGCAGTTCTTC. This sequence encodes CASSLSGTSGGNEQFF. The full variable domain, completed using reference TRBV7-9 and TRBJ2-1, is DTGVSQNPRHKITKRGQNVTFRCDPISEHNRLYWYRQTLGQGPEFLTYFQNEAQLEKSRLLSDRFSAERPKGSFSTLEIQRTEQGDSAMYLCASSLSGTSGGNEQFFGPGTRLTVL.

This rearrangement joins TRBV29-1 to TRBJ2-3; TRBD1 aligns across 7 bases. Germline CDR1 and CDR2: SQVTM and ANQGSEA. This CDR3 has 13 residues. V gave up 7 bases and J gave up 6 bases; unmatched junction bases: 10. This chain's CDR3 is CSAATGVSDTQYF. The CDR3 DNA is TGCAGCGCCGCAACAGGGGTGAGCGATACGCAGTATTTT.

The chain carries TRBV6-4 and TRBJ2-2, with D perhaps matching TRBD1 (6 bases). CDR1 and CDR2 from the germline V gene are MRHNA and SNTAGT. The V end lost 7 bases, the J end lost 4 bases, and 10 bases lay between the germline ends. The length of the CDR3 is 13 residues. The CDR3 sequence: CASKGDGTGELFF. The DNA of the CDR3 is TGTGCCAGCAAGGGGGACGGCACCGGGGAGCTGTTTTTT.

The chain combines TRBV5-4 with TRBJ1-3; 9 bases align to TRBD1. CDR3 length equals 15 residues. CDR1 SGHNT and CDR2 YYREEE come from the germline V gene (reference sequence). Unmatched junction bases numbered 6, after V lost 5 bases and J lost 3 bases. In DNA form, the CDR3 reads TGTGCCAGCAGTTCTACAGGGGGCTTTGGAAACACCATATATTTT. This sequence encodes CASSSTGGFGNTIYF.

This chain uses TRBV5-4 with TRBJ2-5; D may correspond to TRBD1 or TRBD2 (6 bases each). Trimming cost V 2 bases and J 5 bases, with 13 bases left between them. The CDR3 totals 14 residues. Germline lookup yields CDR1 SGHNT and CDR2 YYREEE (reference sequence). The DNA for the CDR3 is TGTGCCAGCAGCTTACGGGGGCCGTGGGAGACCCAGTACTTC. Protein sequence: CASSLRGPWETQYF. Full variable domain (rest looked up from reference TRBV5-4 and TRBJ2-5): ETGVTQSPTHLIKTRGQQVTLRCSSQSGHNTVSWYQQALGQGPQFIFQYYREEENGRGNFPPRFSGLQFPNYSSELNVNALELDDSALYLCASSLRGPWETQYFGPGTRLLVL.

The chain is built from TRBV15 and TRBJ2-7; D is unresolved. V was cut by 1 base and J by 5 bases, with 6 bases left in between. CDR3 length: 12 residues. Germline CDR1 is LNHNV and CDR2 is YYDKDF (reference sequence). The CDR3 sequence: CATSRGQDEQYF. In nucleotides, the CDR3 is TGTGCCACCAGCAGAGGGCAGGACGAGCAGTACTTC.

Written as DNA, the CDR3 is TGTGCCAGCAGCTTAGGACAAGTCAATAGCAATCAGCCCCAGCATTTT. Translation: CASSLGQVNSNQPQHF. The chain links TRBV7-2 to TRBJ1-5; D remains ambiguous. From germline, CDR1 is SGHTA and CDR2 FQGNSA. The CDR3 spans 16 residues. V shed 1 base and J shed 0 bases, with 10 bases lying between them.

This clone was observed a single time. V gene TRBV7-9 combines with J gene TRBJ2-3; 7 nucleotides align to TRBD2. The CDR3 runs 19 residues. After removal of 2 bases from V and 1 base from J, the junction contained 15 bases not matched to a gene. CDR1 is SEHNR, CDR2 FQNEAQ, per germline (reference sequence). The chain's CDR3 is CASSLLSLAELMGTDTQYF. For the CDR3, the DNA is TGTGCCAGCAGCTTATTGAGCCTAGCGGAGCTGATGGGCACAGATACGCAGTATTTT.

The V call is TRBV19, the J call TRBJ1-1; D remains unclear. V lost 3 bases and J lost 6, with 11 bases in between. The length of the CDR3 is 13 residues. Germline CDR1 and CDR2: LNHDA and SQIVND (reference sequence). The CDR3 reads CASSIGGLAEAFF. The CDR3 bases are TGTGCCAGTAGTATCGGAGGGTTGGCTGAAGCTTTCTTT.

This clone occurred a few times. The chain carries TRBV28 and TRBJ2-7; TRBD1 aligns across 8 bases. The V gene's germline CDR1 is MDHEN and CDR2 SYDVKM. This CDR3 spans 13 amino acids. The V gene end was trimmed by 6 bases and the J gene end by 2 bases; junction bases not matched to a gene: 3. The CDR3 DNA is TGTGCCAGCAGGTCGGGACAGGCCTACGAGCAGTACTTC. It codes for CASRSGQAYEQYF.

This clone has only one observation. J is TRBJ2-6 and V is TRBV6-2 or TRBV6-3; perhaps TRBD2 as D (5 bases). This CDR3 region has 15 residues. Germline CDR1 is MNHEY and CDR2 is SVGEGT. V was trimmed by 3 bases and J by 1 base, leaving 7 bases between them. Written as DNA, the CDR3 is TGTGCCAGCAGTTATGAGGGATCTGGGGCCAACGTCCTGACTTTC. This sequence encodes CASSYEGSGANVLTF.